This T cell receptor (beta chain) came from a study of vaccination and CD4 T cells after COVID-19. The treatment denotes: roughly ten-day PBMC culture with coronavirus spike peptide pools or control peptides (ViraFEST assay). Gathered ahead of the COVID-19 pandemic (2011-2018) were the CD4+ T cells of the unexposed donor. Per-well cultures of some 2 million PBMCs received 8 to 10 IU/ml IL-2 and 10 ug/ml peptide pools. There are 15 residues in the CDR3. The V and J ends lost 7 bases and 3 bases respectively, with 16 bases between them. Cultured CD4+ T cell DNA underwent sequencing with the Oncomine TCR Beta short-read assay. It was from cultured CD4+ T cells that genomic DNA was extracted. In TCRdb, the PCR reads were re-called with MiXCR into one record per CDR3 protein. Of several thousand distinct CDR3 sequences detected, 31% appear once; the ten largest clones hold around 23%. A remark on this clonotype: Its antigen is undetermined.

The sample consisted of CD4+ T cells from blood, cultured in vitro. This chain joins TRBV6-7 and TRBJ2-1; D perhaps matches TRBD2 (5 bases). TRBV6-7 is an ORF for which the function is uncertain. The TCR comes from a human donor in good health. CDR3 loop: CASIWAAGHYNEQFF. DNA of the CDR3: TGTGCCAGCATATGGGCCGCGGGCCACTACAATGAGCAGTTCTTC.